This T cell receptor (beta chain) was recovered during a study of cytomegalovirus exposure and HLA in healthy donors. Among the 120 subjects of the validation cohort, separate from the approximately 700-subject first cohort, were the donors. The data were produced by immunoSEQ multiplex PCR, yet TCRdb's version contains in-frame clones alone and is incomplete. Seen here are around 62,000 clones, approximately 90% observed once, and the top ten hold around 1.7%. Trimming cost V 4 bases and J 7 bases; bases outside gene matches: 4. The CDR3 contains 13 residues. Germline V gene sequence: CDR1 SQVTM, CDR2 ANQGSEA.

Input material: PBMCs. This rearrangement joins TRBV29-1 to TRBJ2-5, with TRBD2 matching 12 bases. The source is a woman aged 18-29 years in good health and CMV-seronegative. DNA for the CDR3: TGCAGCGTTGCTCTAGCGGGGGGGGTGACCCAGTACTTC. It yields the protein CSVALAGGVTQYF.